These T cell receptor beta chains were read from a single sample in a study of Graves' ophthalmopathy and Graves' hyperthyroidism. Via MiXCR, TCRdb re-called the multiplex PCR reads, giving one row per CDR3 protein. The table has approximately 160,000 distinct CDR3 sequences, around two fifths seen once. What was sequenced was peripheral blood. These receptors originate from a woman aged 40 to 50 with Graves' ophthalmopathy. Both conserved end residues are part of each CDR3. A D gene is named only where the DNA matches it firmly. Not every row has a clone size; where given, it reads once, few, many or a size class.

TRBJ1-2	TRBD1	many	TRBV15	14	TGTGCCACCAGCAGACGACAGGGTCCTGATGGCTACACCTTC	CATSRRQGPDGYTF
TRBJ2-2	TRBD2	-	TRBV11-2	18	TGTGCCAGCAGCTTCCAGGGACTAGCGGGAGAGTTCGCCGGGGAGCTGTTTTTT	CASSFQGLAGEFAGELFF
TRBJ2-4	-	many	TRBV6-5	14	TGTGCCAGCAGTCCTCGCGGGCCTAAAAACATTCAGTACTTC	CASSPRGPKNIQYF
TRBJ2-5	TRBD1	few	TRBV20-1	14	TGCAGTGCAACGGCGACAGGGAACTTGGAGACCCAGTACTTC	CSATATGNLETQYF
TRBJ2-4	TRBD2	many	TRBV27	15	TGTGCCAGCACACGAATGGGGGGGGACGTCAACATTCAGTACTTC	CASTRMGGDVNIQYF
TRBJ1-1	-	-	TRBV10-3	12	TGTGCCACAAAGACCGGGGACACTGAAGCTTTCTTT	CATKTGDTEAFF
TRBJ1-2	-	-	TRBV27	14	TGTGCCAGCAGCCAAGGCAGAGGGACCTATGGCTACACCTTC	CASSQGRGTYGYTF
TRBJ2-7	TRBD2	many	TRBV6-5	14	TGTGCCAGCAGTTGCGGGGGGGCGGCCTACGAGCAGTACTTC	CASSCGGAAYEQYF
TRBJ2-7	-	many	TRBV25-1	11	TGTGCCAGCAGTGCGGGGGCGGTGCAGTACTTC	CASSAGAVQYF
TRBJ1-2	TRBD1	many	TRBV24-1	16	TGTGCCACCAGTGATTCCCGACAGGGATCTAACTATGGCTACACCTTC	CATSDSRQGSNYGYTF
TRBJ1-5	-	-	TRBV6-2/TRBV6-3	15	TGTGCCAGCCACTTAACACCCGACAGTGATCAGCCCCAGCATTTT	CASHLTPDSDQPQHF
TRBJ1-6	TRBD1	few	TRBV6-5	17	TGTGCCAGCAGTTCGCTACCGGGGACAGGGGATAATTCACCCCTCCACTTT	CASSSLPGTGDNSPLHF